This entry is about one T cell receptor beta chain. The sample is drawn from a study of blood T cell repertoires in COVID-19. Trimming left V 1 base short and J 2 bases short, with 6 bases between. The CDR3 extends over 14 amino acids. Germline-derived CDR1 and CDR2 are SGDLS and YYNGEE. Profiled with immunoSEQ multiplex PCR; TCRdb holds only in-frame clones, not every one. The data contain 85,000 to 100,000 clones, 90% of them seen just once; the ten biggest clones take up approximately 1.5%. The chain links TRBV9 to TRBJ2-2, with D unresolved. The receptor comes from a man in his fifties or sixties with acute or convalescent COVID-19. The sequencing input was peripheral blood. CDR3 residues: CASSVLGNTGELFF. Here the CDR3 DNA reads TGTGCCAGCAGCGTACTAGGTAACACCGGGGAGCTGTTTTTT.